The T cell receptor beta chain described here comes from a study of cytomegalovirus exposure and HLA in healthy donors. The CDR3 is 14 amino acids. Losses at the gene ends were 7 bases for V and 4 bases for J; bases not matched to a gene: 6. The germline V gene encodes CDR1 LNHDA and CDR2 SQIVND (reference sequence). Both 60 Vbeta primers and 13 Jbeta primers went into the PCR. Sequencing was performed with immunoSEQ multiplex PCR; in TCRdb, only in-frame clones are kept and a portion is missing. The sample has 170,000 or so clones. The sample was PBMCs. This TCR was recovered from a man under 40 in good health and CMV-seronegative. The chain joins TRBV19 to TRBJ1-2; 10 nucleotides match TRBD1. CDR3 nucleotides: TGTGCCAGTAATGAGGGACAGGGGATCTATGGCTACACCTTC. This gives the protein CASNEGQGIYGYTF.